These 11 T cell receptor beta chains were sequenced from one sample in a study of CD8 T cells in ankylosing spondylitis. TCRdb recomputed calls from the 5' RACE reads with MiXCR, one row per CDR3 protein. The sample has fewer than 35,000 distinct CDR3 sequences, about 14% seen once. The sequenced sample consisted of blood. These receptors originate from a male donor with ankylosing spondylitis or in good health (not recorded which).

This chain connects TRBV11-2 to TRBJ1-4, with D possibly matching TRBD1 (5 bases). V was clipped by 4 bases and J by 5 bases, with 20 bases between them. The CDR3 runs 17 residues. Per the germline V gene, CDR1 is SGHAT and CDR2 is FQNNGV. The CDR3 reads CASSSPLVPGRNEKLFF. The CDR3 DNA is TGTGCCAGCAGCTCCCCCCTTGTTCCAGGGAGGAATGAAAAACTGTTTTTT.

This clonotype was seen only a few times. The rearrangement links TRBV7-9 to TRBJ2-2; 7 bases map to TRBD1. The germline CDR1 and CDR2 sequences are SEHNR and FQNEAQ (reference sequence). CDR3 length: 14 amino acids. J was trimmed by 3 bases and V by 4 bases; bases with no gene match: 2. This CDR3 is CASSSRGYTGELFF. The CDR3 nucleotides read TGTGCCAGCAGCTCCAGGGGGTACACCGGGGAGCTGTTTTTT.

This clonotype has only a few counts. CDR3 sequence reads: CASSSAGQASEAFF. The CDR3 region has the DNA TGTGCCAGCAGCTCAGCGGGACAGGCCAGTGAAGCTTTCTTT. The chain couples TRBV7-3 to TRBJ1-1, with 8 bases matching TRBD1. The CDR3 loop spans 14 amino acids. Losses at the gene ends were 4 bases for V and 7 bases for J; bases not matched to a gene: 8. The germline CDR1 and CDR2 sequences are SGHTA and FQGTGA.

This clonotype was counted a few times. The chain carries TRBV20-1 and TRBJ2-2; 7 positions match TRBD1. This CDR3 is 14 amino acids long. With V trimmed by 3 bases and J by 3 bases, 4 bases remained unmatched. CDR1 is DFQATT and CDR2 is SNEGSKA in the germline V gene (reference sequence). For the CDR3, the DNA is TGCAGTGCTAGTAAGGGGGCGGACACCGGGGAGCTGTTTTTT. Encoded protein: CSASKGADTGELFF.

V gene TRBV12-3 or TRBV12-4 combines with J gene TRBJ1-2, with TRBD1 matching over 10 bases. V dropped 6 bases and J dropped 5; count of bases not matched to a gene: 6. The CDR3 totals 14 residues. CDR3 coding DNA: TGTGCCAGCAGCCTCGGGACAGGGGCGTATGGCTACACCTTC. Translating it yields CASSLGTGAYGYTF.

This clonotype was detected a few times. The rearrangement joins TRBV4-3 to TRBJ2-3; 12 positions match TRBD2. The CDR3 has 17 amino acids. Germline trimming cut 1 base from V and 2 bases from J; bases unmatched to any gene: 4. CDR1 is LGHNA, CDR2 YSLEER, per germline. Here the CDR3 DNA reads TGCGCCAGCAGCCAAGTACTAGCGGGAGGAATCACAGATACGCAGTATTTT. This codes for CASSQVLAGGITDTQYF.

V and J are TRBV7-2 and TRBJ2-1, with D perhaps TRBD2 (6 bases). Germline CDR1 reads SGHTA; CDR2 reads FQGNSA. CDR3 length equals 11 residues. V lost 3 bases and J lost 14, with 11 bases in between. The CDR3 sequence is CASSLYGGKFF. The CDR3 coding sequence is TGTGCCAGCAGCTTGTATGGGGGGAAGTTCTTC.

The CDR3 DNA reads as TGTGCCAGCAGTGAAGATGGCCCCCCGGGTCAGCCCCAGCATTTT. Translation: CASSEDGPPGQPQHF. The rearrangement links TRBV25-1 to TRBJ1-5; D is uncertain. With 2 bases removed from V and 6 bases from J, the gap between germline ends came to 14 bases. CDR1 and CDR2 (germline): MGHDK, SYGVNS. This CDR3 has 15 residues. Full variable domain (rest looked up from reference TRBV25-1 and TRBJ1-5): EADIYQTPRYLVIGTGKKITLECSQTMGHDKMYWYQQDPGMELHLIHYSYGVNSTEKGDLSSESTVSRIRTEHFPLTLESARPSHTSQYLCASSEDGPPGQPQHFGDGTRLSIL.

This clonotype was detected a few times. The chain has TRBV7-9 and TRBJ2-5; the D gene is possibly TRBD2 (5 bases). This CDR3 region has 13 residues. CDR1 SEHNR and CDR2 FQNEAQ come from the germline V gene (reference sequence). The V end lost 3 bases, the J end lost 4 bases, and 9 bases lay between the germline ends. DNA for the CDR3: TGTGCCAGCAGCTTTACTAGTGGAGAGACCCAGTACTTC. It translates to CASSFTSGETQYF. The full variable domain, its missing parts supplied by reference TRBV7-9 and TRBJ2-5, is DTGVSQNPRHKITKRGQNVTFRCDPISEHNRLYWYRQTLGQGPEFLTYFQNEAQLEKSRLLSDRFSAERPKGSFSTLEIQRTEQGDSAMYLCASSFTSGETQYFGPGTRLLVL.

The J gene is TRBJ2-4, the V gene TRBV19; D gene uncertain. Trimming left V 0 bases short and J 0 bases short, with 6 bases between. The CDR3 loop spans 15 amino acids. Looked up from germline, CDR1 is LNHDA and CDR2 is SQIVND (reference sequence). The CDR3 loop is CASSIERSAKNIQYF. Here the CDR3 DNA reads TGTGCCAGTAGTATAGAACGGTCAGCCAAAAACATTCAGTACTTC.

Only a few counts were recorded for this clonotype. The genes are TRBV20-1 and TRBJ2-1, with a weak D call TRBD2 (7 bases). The CDR3 is 16 residues long. Germline V gene lookup returns CDR1 DFQATT and CDR2 SNEGSKA (reference sequence). V dropped 6 bases and J dropped 0 bases, with 18 bases sitting between them. CDR3 residues: CSALGGGGSSYNEQFF. The CDR3 nucleotides are TGCAGTGCCCTGGGGGGAGGGGGAAGCTCCTACAATGAGCAGTTCTTC.